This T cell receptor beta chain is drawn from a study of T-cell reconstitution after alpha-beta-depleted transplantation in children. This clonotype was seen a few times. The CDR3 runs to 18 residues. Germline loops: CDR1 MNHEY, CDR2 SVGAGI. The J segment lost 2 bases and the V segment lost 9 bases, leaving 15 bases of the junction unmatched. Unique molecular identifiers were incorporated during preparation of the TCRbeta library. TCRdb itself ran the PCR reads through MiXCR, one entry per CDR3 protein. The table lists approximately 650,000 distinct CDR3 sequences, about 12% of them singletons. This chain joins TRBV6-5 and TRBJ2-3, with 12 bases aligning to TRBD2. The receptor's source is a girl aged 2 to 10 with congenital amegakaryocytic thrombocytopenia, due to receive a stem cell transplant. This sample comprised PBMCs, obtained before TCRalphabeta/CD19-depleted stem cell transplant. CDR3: CASTPETSGSRSTDTQYF. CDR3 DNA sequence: TGTGCCAGTACGCCCGAGACTAGCGGGAGCCGCTCCACAGATACGCAGTATTTT.